Listed here are 15 T cell receptor beta chains from one sample, sequenced in a study of T cell repertoires in cytomegalovirus infection. No cognate antigen is known for these TCRs. One entry per CDR3 protein, called by TCRdb with MiXCR from the reads. The sample has about 310,000 distinct CDR3 sequences, approximately 25% seen once. The sequencing used cultured PBMCs, collected from culture after CMV antigen stimulation. Source of these receptors: a human donor in good health (CMV status not recorded). Some clones in this sample may be carry-over from other donors' samples.

This sequence joins TRBV6-2 or TRBV6-3 and TRBJ1-5; 8 bases map to TRBD1. The trim removed 2 bases at V and 6 bases at J, leaving 9 bases unmatched. Germline lookup yields CDR1 MNHEY and CDR2 SVGEGT. The CDR3 runs 16 residues. Here the CDR3 reads CASSYTDRVRFQPQHF. CDR3 nucleotides: TGTGCCAGCAGTTACACGGACAGGGTCAGGTTTCAGCCCCAGCATTTT.

This clonotype was recorded a few times. The chain uses TRBV6-5 and TRBJ2-1, with 12 bases fitting TRBD2. This CDR3 region has 16 residues. Germline V lookup: CDR1 MNHEY, CDR2 SVGAGI. Germline trimming cut 5 bases from V and 8 bases from J; bases unmatched to any gene: 10. The CDR3 coding sequence is TGTGCCAGCAGTGACCTAGCGGGAGGGCCCTCGGATGAGCAGTTCTTC. This translates into CASSDLAGGPSDEQFF.

The chain links TRBV4-1 to TRBJ1-2, with D perhaps TRBD1 (5 bases). The CDR3 spans 15 residues. From germline, CDR1 is MGHRA and CDR2 YSYEKL. Trimming removed 0 bases from V and 4 bases from J, with 12 bases in between. CDR3 region: CASSQEGTGSYGYTF. The DNA for the CDR3 is TGCGCCAGCAGCCAAGAAGGAACAGGCAGCTATGGCTACACCTTC.

The rearrangement uses TRBV25-1 and TRBJ2-2; no definite D call. This CDR3 has 16 residues. Trimming left V 1 base short and J 0 bases short, with 9 bases between. Per the germline V gene, CDR1 is MGHDK and CDR2 is SYGVNS. CDR3 nucleotide sequence: TGTGCCAGCAGTGAATGGTCCCGAGCGAACACCGGGGAGCTGTTTTTT. Encoded protein: CASSEWSRANTGELFF. Full variable domain (rest looked up from reference TRBV25-1 and TRBJ2-2): EADIYQTPRYLVIGTGKKITLECSQTMGHDKMYWYQQDPGMELHLIHYSYGVNSTEKGDLSSESTVSRIRTEHFPLTLESARPSHTSQYLCASSEWSRANTGELFFGEGSRLTVL.

The chain recombines TRBV19 with TRBJ2-7; TRBD1 might be the D (6 bases). Germline V gives CDR1 LNHDA, CDR2 SQIVND (reference sequence). V lost 6 bases, J lost 2 bases, and 11 bases lay in between. The CDR3 runs to 13 residues. CDR3 sequence: CASRGTRTYEQYF. The CDR3 nucleotides read TGTGCCAGTAGAGGGACACGCACCTACGAGCAGTACTTC.

The rearrangement joins TRBV11-2 to TRBJ2-3; D is perhaps TRBD2 (6 bases). V gave up 0 bases and J gave up 3 bases, with 16 bases separating them. The CDR3 length is 17 residues. Germline lookup yields CDR1 SGHAT and CDR2 FQNNGV. CDR3 DNA: TGTGCCAGCAGCTTAGAGTTTAGTGGCCTAGCGACAGATACGCAGTATTTT. It codes for CASSLEFSGLATDTQYF.

About this clonotype itself: Since a much larger clone is just one base distant, this may be a read error. The chain joins TRBV7-6 to TRBJ1-1; 8 bases are shared with TRBD1. This CDR3 is built from 14 residues. The germline gives CDR1 SGHVS, CDR2 FNYEAQ. The V and J ends lost 5 bases and 2 bases, in that order; junction bases with no gene match: 4. The CDR3: CASSPGQVNTEAFF. For the CDR3, the DNA is TGTGCCAGCAGCCCGGGACAGGTTAACACTGAAGCTTTCTTT.

Concerning this clonotype: This may stem from a read error, because a much larger clone lies one nucleotide away. This sequence joins TRBV6-6 and TRBJ1-2; D remains ambiguous. This CDR3 region has 13 residues. CDR1 is MNHNY and CDR2 is SVGAGI in the germline V gene (reference sequence). V was pared by 4 bases and J by 9 bases, with 15 bases between. The CDR3 reads CASSSVWEYCYTF. For the CDR3, the DNA is TGTGCCAGCAGTTCCGTCTGGGAGTATTGCTACACCTTC.

The chain combines TRBV7-9 with TRBJ2-1; 13 bases map to TRBD2. CDR1 and CDR2 (germline): SEHNR, FQNEAQ (reference sequence). With V trimmed by 6 bases and J by 7 bases, 6 bases remained unmatched. This CDR3 is 15 amino acids long. The CDR3 protein is CASRLTSGRANEQFF. In nucleotides, the CDR3 is TGTGCCAGCAGGCTAACTAGCGGGAGGGCGAATGAGCAGTTCTTC.

This chain connects TRBV19 to TRBJ2-3; possible D gene TRBD1, 6 bases. Trimming took 3 bases from V and 5 from J, leaving 12 bases between them. Germline CDR1 LNHDA, CDR2 SQIVND (reference sequence). This CDR3 is built from 14 residues. CDR3 amino acids: CASSMAGVGDTQYF. CDR3 coding DNA: TGTGCCAGTAGTATGGCAGGGGTCGGAGATACGCAGTATTTT.

This chain links TRBV12-3 or TRBV12-4 with TRBJ1-5; 7 bases are shared with TRBD1. The trim removed 5 bases at V and 4 bases at J, leaving 5 bases unmatched. CDR3 length: 14 residues. Here the CDR3 reads CASSRQGLNQPQHF. CDR3 nucleotides: TGTGCCAGCAGTCGACAGGGCCTTAATCAGCCCCAGCATTTT.

This clonotype was seen a handful of times. The chain links TRBV7-3 to TRBJ2-1; 8 bases agree with TRBD2. The germline V gene encodes CDR1 SGHTA and CDR2 FQGTGA. V was pared by 0 bases and J by 6 bases, with 13 bases of the junction left unmatched. This CDR3 has 18 residues. Here the CDR3 reads CASSLTASGRAKGNEQFF. The CDR3 nucleotides are TGTGCCAGCAGCTTAACGGCATCCGGGAGGGCCAAAGGCAATGAGCAGTTCTTC.

This clonotype was seen more than once but under ten times. The chain couples TRBV7-3 to TRBJ2-1; weak D call: TRBD2 (5 bases). Trimming shortened V by 2 bases and J by 6 bases, and 17 bases separated the two germline ends. There are 16 residues in the CDR3. Germline V CDR1 and CDR2: SGHTA, FQGTGA. CDR3 DNA: TGTGCCAGCAGCTTACGCGCGGAGGCCCCCCCCAATGAGCAGTTCTTC. This gives the protein CASSLRAEAPPNEQFF.

This rearrangement joins TRBV5-6 to TRBJ2-2; D possibly matches TRBD1 or TRBD2 (6 bases each). V lost 4 bases and J lost 6, with 13 bases in between. From germline, CDR1 is SGHDT and CDR2 YYEEEE. The CDR3 loop spans 14 amino acids. The CDR3 bases are TGTGCCAGCAGCCCGGAGGGGGATTCCGGGGAGCTGTTTTTT. Its translation is CASSPEGDSGELFF.

This chain's CDR3 is CASSFHSEDTQYF. The CDR3 DNA sequence: TGTGCCAGCAGCTTCCACAGTGAAGATACGCAGTATTTT. This chain connects TRBV7-6 to TRBJ2-3; D ambiguous. Germline V gene lookup returns CDR1 SGHVS and CDR2 FNYEAQ. The CDR3 length is 13 residues. The ends were cut back, 3 bases at V and 5 bases at J, with 9 bases in the middle. The entire variable domain, with the rest obtained from reference TRBV7-6 and TRBJ2-3, is as follows: GAGVSQSPRYKVTKRGQDVALRCDPISGHVSLYWYRQALGQGPEFLTYFNYEAQQDKSGLPNDRFSAERPEGSISTLTIQRTEQRDSAMYRCASSFHSEDTQYFGPGTRLTVL.